What follows are 20 T cell receptor beta chains derived from one specimen sequenced in a study of blood T cell repertoires in COVID-19. TCRdb's copy holds only in-frame clones and misses some; the assay was immunoSEQ multiplex PCR. Of about 90,000 clones in the sample, approximately 88% were seen once. What was sequenced was peripheral blood. Source of these receptors: a woman in her 70s with acute or convalescent COVID-19.

The rearrangement joins TRBV19 to TRBJ2-1, with D possibly being TRBD1 (5 bases). V lost 0 bases and J 7 bases, leaving 13 bases between the germline ends. The CDR3 has 15 amino acids. The germline V gene encodes CDR1 LNHDA and CDR2 SQIVND (reference sequence). The CDR3 loop is CASSIDRVPGNEQFF. The CDR3 DNA reads TGTGCCAGTAGTATAGACAGGGTACCTGGGAATGAGCAGTTCTTC.

Here the CDR3 DNA reads TGTGCCAGCAAACTAGCGGGGGGGAGAGATACGCAGTATTTT. Residues: CASKLAGGRDTQYF. The chain recombines TRBV2 with TRBJ2-3; 13 bases agree with TRBD2. The length of the CDR3 is 14 residues. V lost 7 bases and J lost 5; bases outside the gene matches: 3. The germline gives CDR1 SNHLY, CDR2 FYNNEI. Full variable domain (rest looked up from reference TRBV2 and TRBJ2-3): EPEVTQTPSHQVTQMGQEVILRCVPISNHLYFYWYRQILGQKVEFLVSFYNNEISEKSEIFDDQFSVERPDGSNFTLKIRSTKLEDSAMYFCASKLAGGRDTQYFGPGTRLTVL.

The CDR3, as DNA: TGTGCCAGCAATATGGGGCTAGCGGGAGTGTTTAATGAGCAGTTCTTC. Translation gives CASNMGLAGVFNEQFF. The chain carries TRBV28 and TRBJ2-1; 10 positions agree with TRBD2. From germline, CDR1 is MDHEN and CDR2 SYDVKM. J lost 7 bases, V lost 7 bases, and 13 bases had no gene match. This CDR3 is 16 amino acids long.

The chain is built from TRBV18 and TRBJ2-6; tentatively, D is TRBD1 (6 bases). The CDR3 sequence is 18 residues long. Germline CDR1 reads KGHSH; CDR2 reads LQKENI. V was pared by 3 bases and J by 0 bases, with 15 bases between. CDR3 protein: CASSPRTAQSSGANVLTF. CDR3 nucleotide sequence: TGTGCCAGCTCACCGCGGACAGCCCAGAGCTCTGGGGCCAACGTCCTGACTTTC.

This clone was counted between two and nine times. The chain uses TRBV18 and TRBJ2-7, with D tentatively TRBD1 (5 bases). V shed 3 bases and J shed 2 bases, with 11 bases lying between them. Germline assignment: CDR1 KGHSH and CDR2 LQKENI. The CDR3 loop spans 14 amino acids. CDR3 region: CASSPAQATYEQYF. DNA of the CDR3: TGTGCCAGCTCACCCGCACAGGCTACCTACGAGCAGTACTTC. Full variable domain (remainder filled in from reference TRBV18 and TRBJ2-7): NAGVMQNPRHLVRRRGQEARLRCSPMKGHSHVYWYRQLPEEGLKFMVYLQKENIIDESGMPKERFSAEFPKEGPSILRIQQVVRGDSAAYFCASSPAQATYEQYFGPGTRLTVT.

The chain has TRBV4-2 and TRBJ2-1; 11 bases align to TRBD2. V shed 4 bases, J shed 3 bases, and the junction held 8 bases outside the gene matches. The V gene's germline CDR1 is LGHNA and CDR2 YNFKEQ. There are 17 residues in the CDR3. The CDR3 DNA reads as TGTGCCAGCAGCCGAAAAGTCGGGACTAGCGGCTACAATGAGCAGTTCTTC. Residues: CASSRKVGTSGYNEQFF.

The chain links TRBV11-3 to TRBJ2-1; no reliable D call. The germline CDR1 and CDR2 sequences are SGHNT and YENEEA. V dropped 6 bases and J dropped 5 bases, with 8 bases sitting between them. This CDR3 is 12 amino acids long. DNA of the CDR3: TGTGCCAGCAGTAATCTCGACAATGAGCAGTTCTTC. This codes for CASSNLDNEQFF.

This clone has more than one count but fewer than ten. CDR3 DNA: TGTGCCACCGGACAGGGACCGCATTTT. It codes for CATGQGPHF. This sequence joins TRBV6-6 and TRBJ1-5; 8 bases match TRBD1. CDR1 is MNHNY, CDR2 SVGAGI, per germline (reference sequence). The CDR3 is 9 amino acids. Germline trimming cut 10 bases from V and 15 bases from J; bases unmatched to any gene: 5.

The CDR3 is CASSLVGLVDEQYF. The CDR3 DNA sequence: TGCGCCAGCAGCTTGGTCGGACTAGTTGACGAGCAGTACTTC. J is TRBJ2-7 and V is TRBV5-1, with 7 bases identical to TRBD2. The CDR3 is 14 amino acids. Germline V gene sequence: CDR1 SGHRS, CDR2 YFSETQ. Trimming removed 0 bases from V and 5 bases from J; junction bases left unmatched: 5.

V usage is TRBV4-2 and J usage is TRBJ2-1, with 14 bases identical to TRBD2. Unmatched junction bases numbered 11, after V lost 1 base and J lost 6 bases. This CDR3 contains 19 residues. Germline V gene data show CDR1 as LGHNA and CDR2 as YNFKEQ. The CDR3 DNA reads as TGTGCCAGCAGCCAAGTCGGGACTAGCGGGGGCGCCGGGCCCAATGAGCAGTTCTTC. Translating it yields CASSQVGTSGGAGPNEQFF.

V gene TRBV7-9 combines with J gene TRBJ2-3; 14 bases match TRBD2. CDR3 length: 16 residues. Germline V gives CDR1 SEHNR, CDR2 FQNEAQ (reference sequence). Trimming at V came to 5 bases and at J to 6 bases, leaving 7 bases not matched to a gene. DNA of the CDR3: TGTGCCAGCAGCCGGGGACTAGCGGGAGCTTCCGATACGCAGTATTTT. As protein: CASSRGLAGASDTQYF.

The chain employs TRBV27 and TRBJ2-4, with TRBD1 identical over 10 bases. Germline values: CDR1 MNHEY, CDR2 SMNVEV (reference sequence). V lost 8 bases and J lost 4; bases outside the gene matches: 2. The CDR3 runs to 13 residues. The CDR3, as DNA: TGTGCCAGCCGGGACAGGGGAAAAAACATTCAGTACTTC. It encodes CASRDRGKNIQYF.

The V call is TRBV2, the J call TRBJ1-4, with D tentatively TRBD1 (6 bases). Germline V gene data show CDR1 as SNHLY and CDR2 as FYNNEI. V dropped 6 bases and J dropped 8 bases, with 19 bases sitting between them. The CDR3 extends over 15 amino acids. The CDR3 nucleotides are TGTGCCAGCAGCCGACAGAAGGGGGTAGGAGAAAAACTGTTTTTT. It translates to CASSRQKGVGEKLFF.

V is TRBV2 and J is TRBJ2-5; 7 positions agree with TRBD1. Per the germline V gene, CDR1 is SNHLY and CDR2 is FYNNEI. Trimming at V came to 3 bases and at J to 5 bases, leaving 6 bases not matched to a gene. This CDR3 comprises 14 residues. CDR3 bases: TGTGCCAGCAGTGAGAGGGGGCGGGCTGAGACCCAGTACTTC. Translated, it gives CASSERGRAETQYF.

The V gene is TRBV5-5, the J gene TRBJ1-1, with D possibly matching TRBD1 (5 bases). The germline gives CDR1 SGHKS, CDR2 YYEKEE (reference sequence). Deletions cut 2 bases from V and 0 bases from J, with 14 bases between. There are 16 residues in the CDR3. The CDR3 DNA is TGTGCCAGCAGCTTATTAGGGGCCAGCATGAACACTGAAGCTTTCTTT. This sequence encodes CASSLLGASMNTEAFF.

The J gene is TRBJ2-3, the V gene TRBV6-5, with a weak D call TRBD1 (6 bases). Trimming pared 5 bases from V and 4 bases from J, leaving 16 bases between. Germline loops: CDR1 MNHEY, CDR2 SVGAGI. The CDR3 totals 15 residues. CDR3 residues: CASSTILGGADTQYF. Written as DNA, the CDR3 is TGTGCCAGCAGTACCATTCTAGGGGGTGCAGATACGCAGTATTTT.

This clone was seen a single time. CDR3 in amino acids: CASSTPSSNYGYTF. As DNA, the CDR3 is TGTGCCAGTTCGACTCCTTCTTCTAACTATGGCTACACCTTC. The rearrangement uses TRBV19 and TRBJ1-2; D uncertain. Trimming took 8 bases from V and 0 from J, leaving 13 bases between them. Looked up from germline, CDR1 is LNHDA and CDR2 is SQIVND (reference sequence). This CDR3 comprises 14 residues.

The gene calls are TRBV4-1 and TRBJ1-6; 8 nucleotides agree with TRBD1. Per the germline V gene, CDR1 is MGHRA and CDR2 is YSYEKL. V shed 5 bases, J shed 9 bases, and the junction held 21 bases outside the gene matches. The CDR3 totals 19 residues. CDR3 DNA sequence: TGCGCCAGCAGCAGGGGAGGACAGGGAGTGCGTGAGACTAGTTCACCCCTCCACTTT. Amino acids: CASSRGGQGVRETSSPLHF.

V and J are TRBV2 and TRBJ1-6; 7 bases align to TRBD1. From germline, CDR1 is SNHLY and CDR2 FYNNEI. With 4 bases clipped from V and 10 bases from J, the junction kept 1 base outside the gene matches. The CDR3 runs 12 residues. The CDR3 nucleotides read TGTGCCAGCAGTGGACAGGGCTCACCCCTCCACTTT. Encoded protein: CASSGQGSPLHF.

V and J are TRBV28 and TRBJ1-5, with TRBD1 matching 8 bases. The V gene's germline CDR1 is MDHEN and CDR2 SYDVKM. The V segment lost 1 base and the J segment 7 bases; nucleotides outside the gene matches: 3. This CDR3 region has 14 residues. The CDR3 DNA sequence: TGTGCCAGCAGTTTATCCGACAGGGGACAGCCCCAGCATTTT. Its protein is CASSLSDRGQPQHF.